Presented here are 23 T cell receptor beta chains from one specimen sequenced in a study of shared clonotypes between healthy human individuals. The repertoire was sequenced with immunoSEQ multiplex PCR; TCRdb's copy has only in-frame clones and lacks some. The sample has around 1.1 million clones, roughly 80% seen once. The sample was memory CD4+ T cells from PBMCs. Documented subset: CD45RA-negative fraction. The receptors were sampled from a man younger than 35 in good health. Some clones in this sample may be carry-over from other donors' samples.

The V call is TRBV18, the J call TRBJ1-2, with 7 positions matching TRBD1. CDR1 and CDR2 from the germline V gene are KGHSH and LQKENI. The CDR3 is 13 amino acids. With 9 bases clipped from V and 3 bases from J, the junction kept 7 bases outside the gene matches. Here the CDR3 reads CASRQGSDYGYTF. CDR3 coding DNA: TGTGCCAGTCGACAGGGTTCGGACTATGGCTACACCTTC.

This chain links TRBV15 with TRBJ2-7; D not resolved. The V and J ends lost 0 bases and 3 bases respectively, with 9 bases between them. This CDR3 is 14 amino acids long. Germline V gene sequence: CDR1 LNHNV, CDR2 YYDKDF (reference sequence). The CDR3 coding sequence is TGTGCCACCAGCAGAGATGGGTTTTTCTACGAGCAGTACTTC. This gives the protein CATSRDGFFYEQYF.

This chain uses TRBV5-1 with TRBJ1-1; D call uncertain. Germline loops: CDR1 SGHRS, CDR2 YFSETQ. The V end was cut by 0 bases, the J end by 4 bases, with 10 bases between. The CDR3 length is 14 residues. The CDR3 loop is CASSLGQIGTEAFF. DNA for the CDR3: TGCGCCAGCAGCTTGGGTCAGATAGGCACTGAAGCTTTCTTT.

This chain joins TRBV2 and TRBJ2-1, with D possibly matching TRBD1 (5 bases). There are 11 residues in the CDR3. V was shortened by 3 bases and J by 9 bases, with 6 bases between the two germline ends. Germline-derived CDR1 and CDR2 are SNHLY and FYNNEI. The CDR3 region is CASSDQGEQFF. CDR3 bases: TGTGCCAGCAGTGACCAGGGTGAGCAGTTCTTC.

The rearrangement links TRBV5-4 to TRBJ2-7; D not certain. V was trimmed by 3 bases and J by 1 base, leaving 17 bases between them. Germline CDR1 and CDR2: SGHNT and YYREEE (reference sequence). The CDR3 contains 16 residues. CDR3 loop: CASSSLTTTRSYEQYF. Here the CDR3 DNA reads TGTGCCAGCAGCTCCCTGACAACGACGCGATCCTACGAGCAGTACTTC.

This clone turned up a few times. The chain recombines TRBV5-5 with TRBJ1-2, with D unresolved. In germline, CDR1 is SGHKS, CDR2 YYEKEE (reference sequence). V lost 1 base and J lost 3, with 7 bases in between. The CDR3 loop spans 13 amino acids. CDR3 nucleotides: TGTGCCAGCAGCTTGACGGTCGACTATGGCTACACCTTC. It codes for CASSLTVDYGYTF.

This rearrangement joins TRBV5-1 to TRBJ2-1; 12 nucleotides match TRBD2. Germline lookup yields CDR1 SGHRS and CDR2 YFSETQ. The CDR3 sequence is 19 residues long. The trim removed 0 bases at V and 0 bases at J, leaving 7 bases unmatched. The CDR3 here is CASSLEGPSGRDSYNEQFF. As DNA, the CDR3 is TGCGCCAGCAGCTTGGAAGGTCCTAGCGGGAGGGACTCCTACAATGAGCAGTTCTTC.

This clone was found once. The rearrangement uses TRBV4-3 and TRBJ1-6, with a weak D call TRBD1 (6 bases). CDR1 is LGHNA, CDR2 YSLEER, per germline. The CDR3 consists of 18 residues. V was trimmed by 4 bases and J by 2 bases, leaving 18 bases between them. The CDR3 protein is CASSPSIQGGTYNSPLHF. CDR3 DNA: TGCGCCAGCAGCCCTTCAATACAGGGAGGGACCTATAATTCACCCCTCCACTTT.

This chain uses TRBV9 with TRBJ2-1; D uncertain. Looked up from germline, CDR1 is SGDLS and CDR2 is YYNGEE. The CDR3 has 16 amino acids. Trimming took off 0 bases at V and 0 bases at J, with 10 bases between the two ends. The CDR3 region has the DNA TGTGCCAGCAGCGTAGCCTTGAGCGTCTCCTACAATGAGCAGTTCTTC. Translating gives CASSVALSVSYNEQFF. The complete variable domain, with remaining parts taken from reference TRBV9 and TRBJ2-1, reads DSGVTQTPKHLITATGQRVTLRCSPRSGDLSVYWYQQSLDQGLQFLIQYYNGEERAKGNILERFSAQQFPDLHSELNLSSLELGDSALYFCASSVALSVSYNEQFFGPGTRLTVL.

The V and J genes are TRBV10-1 and TRBJ2-5, with TRBD1 identical over 9 bases. V trimming: 6 bases; J trimming: 5 bases; junction bases outside the gene matches: 10. The CDR3 consists of 15 residues. Germline V CDR1 and CDR2: WNHNN, SYGVQD (reference sequence). CDR3 DNA: TGCGCCAGCAGCACCGGGACAGGGAGGGATGAGACCCAGTACTTC. Amino acids: CASSTGTGRDETQYF.

This chain connects TRBV6-1 to TRBJ2-7, with D uncertain. V was shortened by 7 bases and J by 3 bases, with 16 bases between the two germline ends. The germline V gene has CDR1 MNHNS and CDR2 SASEGT. The CDR3 loop spans 14 amino acids. In DNA form, the CDR3 reads TGTGCCAGCAATAAGGTCAAACCGGGCTACGAGCAGTACTTC. Protein: CASNKVKPGYEQYF.

V is TRBV5-1 and J is TRBJ2-5, with 7 bases matching TRBD2. The junction had 8 bases not matched to a gene; V was cut back by 4 bases and J by 5 bases. In germline, CDR1 is SGHRS, CDR2 YFSETQ. The CDR3 loop spans 14 amino acids. In DNA form, the CDR3 reads TGCGCCAGCAGCACCGGGGGGAACATGGAGACCCAGTACTTC. It codes for CASSTGGNMETQYF.

The chain is built from TRBV18 and TRBJ2-7; tentative D call: TRBD1 (6 bases). The V end lost 4 bases, the J end lost 2 bases, and 12 bases lay between the germline ends. This CDR3 spans 14 amino acids. Germline CDR1 reads KGHSH; CDR2 reads LQKENI. CDR3 in DNA: TGTGCCAGCTCACTAAGGACAGATACCTACGAGCAGTACTTC. The encoded protein is CASSLRTDTYEQYF.

This clone was picked up many times. The chain combines TRBV7-2 with TRBJ2-1; 8 bases map to TRBD1. In germline, CDR1 is SGHTA, CDR2 FQGNSA. The length of the CDR3 is 15 residues. V lost 5 bases, J lost 4 bases, and 7 bases stayed unmatched. CDR3 sequence: CASSATGDRYNEQFF. The CDR3 DNA reads as TGTGCCAGCAGCGCGACAGGGGATCGGTACAATGAGCAGTTCTTC.

The chain employs TRBV11-2 and TRBJ1-3; TRBD1 might be the D (6 bases). This CDR3 has 14 amino acids. The V end lost 2 bases, the J end lost 7 bases, and 12 bases lay between the germline ends. From germline, CDR1 is SGHAT and CDR2 FQNNGV. CDR3 residues: CASSLSTGINTIYF. For the CDR3, the DNA is TGTGCCAGCAGCTTATCTACAGGGATCAACACCATATATTTT.

This rearrangement joins TRBV28 to TRBJ2-3; tentatively, D is TRBD1 (6 bases). Per the germline V gene, CDR1 is MDHEN and CDR2 is SYDVKM. The CDR3 has 15 residues. The V end was cut by 4 bases, the J end by 2 bases, with 13 bases between. The CDR3 coding sequence is TGTGCCAGCAGTTCCCTGGACAGATACACAGATACGCAGTATTTT. Its translation: CASSSLDRYTDTQYF. Complete variable domain (other parts from reference TRBV28 and TRBJ2-3): DVKVTQSSRYLVKRTGEKVFLECVQDMDHENMFWYRQDPGLGLRLIYFSYDVKMKEKGDIPEGYSVSREKKERFSLILESASTNQTSMYLCASSSLDRYTDTQYFGPGTRLTVL.

This clone appeared a single time. The chain combines TRBV7-2 with TRBJ2-7, with unresolved D. CDR1 and CDR2 (germline): SGHTA, FQGNSA. V was shortened by 3 bases and J by 7 bases, with 13 bases between the two germline ends. This CDR3 is 13 amino acids long. CDR3 DNA sequence: TGTGCCAGCAGCTTGACCCACCTTTGGGAGCAGTACTTC. Amino acids: CASSLTHLWEQYF.

This chain links TRBV15 with TRBJ2-7; D may be TRBD2 (6 bases). The CDR3 sequence is 13 residues long. Trimming removed 4 bases from V and 6 bases from J, with 13 bases in between. Germline CDR1 reads LNHNV; CDR2 reads YYDKDF (reference sequence). The CDR3: CATSIFPGGEQYF. The DNA of the CDR3 is TGTGCCACCAGCATTTTTCCCGGGGGCGAGCAGTACTTC.

The rearrangement joins TRBV28 to TRBJ1-3, with TRBD1 identical over 9 bases. Germline CDR1 is MDHEN and CDR2 is SYDVKM. The CDR3 totals 16 residues. V was clipped by 7 bases and J by 1 base; unmatched bases: 8. This CDR3 reads CASIGTGTGSGNTIYF. As DNA, the CDR3 is TGTGCCAGCATCGGAACCGGGACAGGGTCTGGAAACACCATATATTTT.

This clone was observed a few times. Other DNA sequences in this specimen translate into the identical CDR3. The chain recombines TRBV10-1 with TRBJ1-5; unclear D gene. The CDR3 runs 13 residues. The germline V and J ends were trimmed by 2 bases and 7 bases, with 9 bases remaining between them. Germline lookup yields CDR1 WNHNN and CDR2 SYGVQD (reference sequence). The CDR3 spells CASSEGGNQPQHF. The CDR3 region has the DNA TGCGCCAGCAGTGAGGGCGGGAACCAGCCCCAGCATTTT.

The chain employs TRBV28 and TRBJ2-7; D possibly uses TRBD1 or TRBD2 (5 bases each). V was pared by 6 bases and J by 3 bases, with 15 bases between. CDR1 is MDHEN and CDR2 is SYDVKM in the germline V gene. The CDR3 runs 14 residues. The CDR3 protein is CASRAPGTVYEQYF. The DNA for the CDR3 is TGTGCCAGCAGAGCTCCGGGGACCGTCTACGAGCAGTACTTC.

V gene TRBV5-5 combines with J gene TRBJ1-5; 8 bases line up with TRBD1. Trimming removed 0 bases from V and 7 bases from J; junction bases left unmatched: 6. CDR1 SGHKS and CDR2 YYEKEE come from the germline V gene (reference sequence). CDR3 size: 15 residues. This CDR3 is CASSLGTGIGQPQHF. For the CDR3, the DNA is TGTGCCAGCAGCTTGGGGACAGGGATCGGACAGCCCCAGCATTTT.

The chain joins TRBV10-3 to TRBJ2-2, with no clear D. From germline, CDR1 is ENHRY and CDR2 SYGVKD. This CDR3 has 14 residues. V was trimmed by 6 bases and J by 0 bases, leaving 8 bases between them. The CDR3 sequence is CAIRDVANTGELFF. DNA for the CDR3: TGTGCCATCAGGGATGTAGCGAACACCGGGGAGCTGTTTTTT.